This T cell receptor beta chain was recovered during a study of cytomegalovirus exposure and HLA in healthy donors (dated by TCRdb to between 2016 and 2019). Notes on the research overall: An earlier analysis of several hundred of the donors reported roughly 300 Gb of sequence data and more than 90 million unique TCR beta sequences from about 180 million T cells. Every discovery cohort repertoire had been produced on one sequencing platform. To decide whether each TCR beta V gene segment behaved as functional or pseudogenic, an earlier analysis of approximately 620 of the donors relied on high-throughput TCR beta sequencing. A later analysis re-examined previously published TCR beta repertoires from just over 650 donors and added high-resolution HLA genotyping to investigate patterns of TCR occurrence. To predict cytomegalovirus infection status, the study brought together high-throughput TCR immunosequencing, statistical association of individual TCRs with disease status, and machine learning. The study aimed to test whether cataloging public T cell receptors could reveal signatures of past pathogen exposure. The T cell repertoires of some 670 subjects were profiled by immunosequencing and related to cytomegalovirus serostatus. Genome-wide SNP genotypes for about 60% of the roughly 700 donors were used in a later genetic analysis, which treated that subset as a discovery cohort. Rather than using new phenotypic data, the later analysis identified candidate immune exposures from TCR beta sequences and from how often those sequences occurred across donors. A separate validation cohort of approximately 130 different subjects was used in addition to the roughly 640-subject first cohort. An early release covering roughly 580 HLA-typed donors comprised 250 to 350 gigabases of sequencing data and about 90 million unique TCR sequences. Among 398 genotyped donors of the cohort, an average of around 250,000 unique TCR beta nucleotide sequences was sequenced per donor, of which about 19% were non-productive. Typing coverage varied by locus: roughly 629-630 donors for A, B, C, DRB1 and DQB1; around 560 for DQA1; more than 600 for DPA1; approximately 470 for DPB1. Donor age, sex, ethnicity and CMV serostatus were compiled alongside the repertoire data. Both class I and class II loci were covered by HLA typing, at four-digit resolution. Four to six DR-DQ haplotypes were handled as single units for association and clustering, since linkage in the cohort was strong. Of the roughly 390 genotyped donors, about 84% fell in the genetic ancestry cluster associated with self-reported Caucasian donors.

For this clone: Its antigen is currently not known. Base qualities were left out, and no much larger clone turns up one base away.

Looking up the germline V gene yields CDR1 SGHRS and CDR2 YFSETQ. Trimming accounts for 4 bases at V and 2 bases at J, while the number of junction bases matched to no gene is 8. The CDR3 measures 15 amino acids from cysteine to phenylalanine. Just the 45-base CDR3 DNA is kept, in frame starting at base 1. The full study reports these points: Because the 87-base-pair reads could not distinguish some IMGT-functional V segments, including TRBV6-2 and TRBV6-3, those segments were excluded. The earlier analysis of 450 to 700 of the donors excluded roughly 17 rarely observed V segments, including chromosome 9 orphons, because counts were too low. Assigning TCR associations to individual alleles was difficult when HLA alleles, especially DR and DQ, strongly co-occurred. Broadly in line with IMGT annotations, most TCR beta V segments showed up in productive rearrangements about 90% or about 30% of the time in an earlier analysis of around 550 of the donors. Roughly uniform sequencing depth across donors was assumed in presence/absence analyses, although this assumption may not hold. Linkage disequilibrium might explain the correlated functional status among segregating V segments, but an unknown experimental factor could not be excluded. In a later analysis, HLA-associated TCR beta chains were found to be more clonally expanded and to have lower generation probabilities than equally common non-associated chains. In the study, about 150 TCR beta chains were listed as associated with cytomegalovirus. In a later analysis, the rate of TCR association differed among HLA loci, with DRB1 alleles having the most associated TCRs and HLA-C alleles having the fewest. The classifier was reported to diagnose cytomegalovirus status with high specificity and sensitivity in both the original cohort and the validation cohort. A later analysis found that most CMV-associated TCR beta chains appeared HLA-restricted, with HLA associations seemingly driven largely by CMV exposure. According to a later genetic analysis, donors in an Asian-associated ancestry cluster had fewer N-insertions in productive TCRs than the roughly 660-donor mean. CMV serostatus was the only immune exposure information available for the cohort. The sequencing pipeline was judged likely to have produced a cluster of highly shared sequence variants as a technical artifact. In this cohort, only TCR beta chains were sequenced, and detectable features were limited by the absence of alpha or paired-chain data. Most TCR sequences were observed very rarely across donors, whereas some public TCRs were present in many individuals. A later analysis reported that several top co-occurrence clusters appeared linked to parvovirus B19, influenza, CMV and Epstein-Barr virus. A further reported finding was that TCR beta sequences accurately predicted the HLA-A and HLA-B alleles for most subjects in the first cohort. According to the authors, the approach could potentially be generalized to other disease states and immunological phenotypes. At a false discovery rate of 0.05, a later analysis linked about 16,000 TCR beta sequences to specific HLA alleles. HLA typing was unavailable for some donors at each locus, so association tests used only the typed subset. In vitro tests confirmed that a few of the cytomegalovirus-associated TCR beta chains recognize cytomegalovirus antigens. An association between a missense DCLRE1C variant and V-gene and J-gene trimming of TCR beta chains was found in a later genetic analysis and replicated in an independent cohort.

The cohort comprised fewer than 700 healthy bone marrow donors. At the time of sampling, every cohort member was nominally healthy, though immune exposures that went unrecorded were likely present. The donor was CMV seronegative and belonged to the group of around 350 seronegative cohort members. A peripheral blood sample was collected from each donor, and TCR beta sequencing was performed on peripheral blood mononuclear cells. The Qiagen DNeasy Blood Extraction Kit was used to extract genomic DNA from the blood cell samples. The library came from the immunoSEQ multiplex PCR assay. A mixture of 60 forward primers for TCR Vbeta segments and 13 reverse primers for TCR Jbeta segments was used in the multiplex PCR. The CDR3 region of rearranged TCR beta genes was amplified from genomic DNA by a multiplex PCR assay. The Illumina HiSeq System was used to sequence the amplified TCR beta libraries as 87-base-pair reads. In the source study's methods: Across the 640 or so repertoires, a later analysis counted tens of millions of unique TCR beta chains, approximately 12 million of which were shared by at least two donors. Raw reads were error-corrected and collapsed into unique sequences by a nearest-neighbor algorithm in which closely related sequences were merged to remove PCR and sequencing errors. V, D and J gene segments were assigned by aligning CDR3 sequences to IMGT reference sequences. For a sequence to be retained, at least a six-nucleotide match to both a V gene segment and a J gene segment was required. A rearrangement counted as productive if the CDR3 had no stop codons and remained in frame with V and J, and every other rearrangement counted as non-productive. CDR3 was defined by IMGT convention, running from the second conserved V-encoded cysteine to the conserved J-encoded phenylalanine. Sequences without an unambiguous match to a single V gene segment were excluded from the earlier analysis of about 640 of the donors. An earlier analysis of roughly 590 of the donors called V segments functional above 56.7% productive rearrangements and segregating when the between-donor standard deviation exceeded 5%. A statistical classification framework was developed to diagnose cytomegalovirus status using the catalog of TCR beta chain sequences. In a later analysis, V and J genes were assigned by comparing TCR nucleotide sequences against IMGT/GENE-DB human TR gene sequences. The TCRdist pipeline was used in a later analysis to assign CDR3 sequences and most-parsimonious VDJ recombination scenarios. In a later analysis, each TCR beta chain was defined by its CDR3 amino acid sequence together with its V-gene family, and reads without a unique V-gene family were excluded. To address suspected cross-contamination and a sequencing artifact, a later analysis removed some 620 highly shared, low-generation-probability nucleotide sequences. In a later analysis, a clonal expansion index was calculated for each public chain from normalized within-repertoire ranks of inferred template counts. A later analysis computed generation probabilities with a VDJ recombination model fitted to out-of-frame rearrangements, and checked the results against IGoR. In a later analysis, TCR-TCR, TCR-HLA and TCR-CMV co-occurrence was scored with hypergeometric tests, and a repertoire-size bias correction was applied to TCR pairs. False discovery rates were estimated in a later analysis by permuting HLA or CMV assignments 20 times. In a later analysis, co-occurring TCRs were grouped using DBSCAN, with TCRdist sequence similarity added in when clustering inside HLA-allele-positive subsets. Repertoires with fewer than 30,000 or more than 120,000 public chains were left out of co-occurrence clustering, as were several repertoires with anomalous nucleotide sharing. TCRdb took this table from immuneACCESS and kept in-frame rearrangements with V and J called. Such tables lack part of the clones; where checked against another copy, unresolved V genes explain under half of the gap, and the rest is unexplained. V and J calls and clone size follow that table, whereas D and trimming were derived from the DNA. Across this sample there are 150,000 to 200,000 clones, with about four fifths seen only once. Clones ranked in the top ten supply about 0.24% of the sample.

The chain is made from TRBV5-1 and TRBJ2-7, with 8 junctional bases fitting TRBD1. Sample: PBMCs. This TCR came from a boy younger than 18 in good health and CMV-seronegative. The DNA sequence is as follows: TGCGCCAGCAGCCCCCAGACAGGGGCCACCTACGAGCAGTACTTC. Its product reads: CASSPQTGATYEQYF.